These 8 T cell receptor beta chains came from one sample sequenced in a study of post-analysis software for immune sequencing data. Whole-study findings and limits: Roughly 5 TRBV segments, TRBV5-6, TRBV5-1 and TRBV20-1 among them, were found more frequent in patients than controls.

Included in the TCR beta cDNA libraries were unique molecular identifiers. TCRdb independently ran MiXCR on the PCR reads; one entry per CDR3 protein. The table includes 600,000 to 700,000 distinct CDR3 sequences, 59% detected once. Their antigen targets remain unknown. Sequences were obtained from blood. The receptors were gathered from a girl aged 2 to 9 with multiple sclerosis.

V gene TRBV6-5 combines with J gene TRBJ2-1; 8 positions agree with TRBD2. CDR3 length: 15 residues. Germline CDR1 and CDR2: MNHEY and SVGAGI. J gave up 7 bases and V 4 bases, and 9 bases lay outside the gene matches. Here the CDR3 DNA reads TGTGCCAGCAGTTTACTAGCGGAGGAGAGGAATGAGCAGTTCTTC. Translated: CASSLLAEERNEQFF.

V is TRBV5-1 and J is TRBJ1-2, with a possible D match to TRBD1 (5 bases). V was clipped by 0 bases and J by 7 bases, with 19 bases between them. The CDR3 length is 16 residues. Germline loops: CDR1 SGHRS, CDR2 YFSETQ. CDR3 sequence reads: CASSLAGIQAGSGYTF. In DNA, the CDR3 is TGCGCCAGCAGCTTGGCGGGAATACAGGCCGGGAGTGGCTACACCTTC.

The chain couples TRBV2 to TRBJ2-3; a possible D gene is TRBD2 (6 bases). V was cut by 6 bases and J by 0 bases, with 13 bases left in between. The CDR3 has 15 amino acids. Germline CDR1 SNHLY, CDR2 FYNNEI. The CDR3 DNA follows: TGTGCCAGCAGGGGACTCCTTGTTAGCACAGATACGCAGTATTTT. This gives the protein CASRGLLVSTDTQYF.

This clonotype has more than one count but fewer than ten. The V and J genes are TRBV20-1 and TRBJ2-7; the D call may be TRBD1 or TRBD2 (5 bases each). V was shortened by 5 bases and J by 2 bases, with 10 bases between the two germline ends. CDR3 length equals 12 residues. Germline V gives CDR1 DFQATT, CDR2 SNEGSKA (reference sequence). DNA for the CDR3: TGCAGTGCTCGGGACGGTACCTACGAGCAGTACTTC. Amino acid sequence: CSARDGTYEQYF.

The chain uses TRBV13 and TRBJ2-1, with D perhaps matching TRBD2 (6 bases). The CDR3 spans 15 residues. Germline CDR1 PRHDT, CDR2 FYEKMQ (reference sequence). V was cut by 5 bases and J by 5 bases, with 16 bases left in between. Written as DNA, the CDR3 is TGTGCCAGCAGCCCATCGCGGGGCCGCAACAATGAGCAGTTCTTC. Its translation is CASSPSRGRNNEQFF.

This rearrangement joins TRBV4-1 to TRBJ2-1; D ambiguous. Germline V gene sequence: CDR1 MGHRA, CDR2 YSYEKL. V was pared by 1 base and J by 8 bases, with 12 bases between. CDR3 size: 14 residues. The CDR3 DNA sequence: TGCGCCAGCAGCCAAGTGCCCGGGCTAGATGAGCAGTTCTTC. Translating gives CASSQVPGLDEQFF.

The J gene is TRBJ1-2, the V gene TRBV27, with 8 bases aligning to TRBD1. Germline CDR1 reads MNHEY; CDR2 reads SMNVEV (reference sequence). The CDR3 is made up of 14 amino acids. V shed 6 bases and J 7 bases; nucleotides not matched to a gene: 10. The CDR3 region is CASSLQGGLVGYTF. CDR3 sequence (DNA): TGTGCCAGCAGCCTACAGGGGGGACTGGTTGGCTACACCTTC.

The chain recombines TRBV6-1 with TRBJ2-1; 9 nucleotides match TRBD2. The CDR3 is made up of 16 amino acids. V dropped 4 bases and J dropped 5; count of bases not matched to a gene: 9. CDR1 MNHNS and CDR2 SASEGT come from the germline V gene. For the CDR3, the DNA is TGTGCCAGCAGTGCCCTTAGCGGGAGCGGCCACAATGAGCAGTTCTTC. Amino acids: CASSALSGSGHNEQFF.